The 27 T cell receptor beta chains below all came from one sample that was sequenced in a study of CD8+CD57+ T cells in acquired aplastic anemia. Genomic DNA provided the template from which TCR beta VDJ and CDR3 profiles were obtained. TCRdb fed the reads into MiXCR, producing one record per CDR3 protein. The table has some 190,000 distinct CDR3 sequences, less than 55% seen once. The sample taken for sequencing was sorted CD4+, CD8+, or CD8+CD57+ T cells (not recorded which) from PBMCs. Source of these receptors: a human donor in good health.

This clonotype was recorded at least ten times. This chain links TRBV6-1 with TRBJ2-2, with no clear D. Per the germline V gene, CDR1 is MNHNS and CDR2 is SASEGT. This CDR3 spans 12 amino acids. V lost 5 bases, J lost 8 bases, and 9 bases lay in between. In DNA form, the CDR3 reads TGTGCCAGCAGTAGGACCGAGGGGGAGCTGTTTTTT. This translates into CASSRTEGELFF.

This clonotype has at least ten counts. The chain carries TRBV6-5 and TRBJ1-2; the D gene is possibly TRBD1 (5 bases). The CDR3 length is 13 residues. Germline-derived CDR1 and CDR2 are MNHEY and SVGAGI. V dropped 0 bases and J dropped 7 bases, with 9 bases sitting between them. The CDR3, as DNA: TGTGCCAGCAGTTACTCGGCAGGGTCTGGCTACACCTTC. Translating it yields CASSYSAGSGYTF.

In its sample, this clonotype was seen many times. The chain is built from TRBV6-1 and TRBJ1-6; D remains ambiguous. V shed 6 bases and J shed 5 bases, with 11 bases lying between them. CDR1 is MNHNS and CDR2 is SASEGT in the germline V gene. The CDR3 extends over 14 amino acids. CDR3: CASSVGNNNSPLHF. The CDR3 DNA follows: TGTGCCAGCAGCGTGGGGAACAATAATTCACCCCTCCACTTT.

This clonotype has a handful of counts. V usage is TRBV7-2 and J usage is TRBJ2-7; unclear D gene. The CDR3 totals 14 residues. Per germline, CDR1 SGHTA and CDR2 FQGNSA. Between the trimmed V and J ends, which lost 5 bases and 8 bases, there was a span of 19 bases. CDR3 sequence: CASSPPPVGGQQYF. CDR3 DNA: TGTGCCAGCAGCCCCCCGCCTGTTGGCGGCCAGCAGTACTTC.

CDR3 sequence (DNA): TGTGCCAGCAGCGAGGACCCAAGGGAGCAGTTCTTC. This codes for CASSEDPREQFF. This chain connects TRBV7-9 to TRBJ2-1; no reliable D call. This CDR3 has 12 residues. Germline CDR1 and CDR2: SEHNR and FQNEAQ (reference sequence). V lost 5 bases and J lost 10, with 12 bases in between.

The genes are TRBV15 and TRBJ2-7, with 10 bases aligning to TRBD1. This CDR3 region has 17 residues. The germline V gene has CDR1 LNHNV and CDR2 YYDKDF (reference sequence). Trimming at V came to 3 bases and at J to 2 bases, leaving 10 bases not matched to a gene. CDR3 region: CATSSLGGGTGAYEQYF. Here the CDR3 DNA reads TGTGCCACCAGCAGCTTGGGGGGTGGGACAGGGGCCTACGAGCAGTACTTC.

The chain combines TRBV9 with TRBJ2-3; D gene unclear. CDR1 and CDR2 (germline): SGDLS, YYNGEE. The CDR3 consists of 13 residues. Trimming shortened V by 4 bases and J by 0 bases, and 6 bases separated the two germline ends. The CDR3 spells CASSPFSTDTQYF. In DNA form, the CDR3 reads TGTGCCAGCAGCCCCTTTAGCACAGATACGCAGTATTTT.

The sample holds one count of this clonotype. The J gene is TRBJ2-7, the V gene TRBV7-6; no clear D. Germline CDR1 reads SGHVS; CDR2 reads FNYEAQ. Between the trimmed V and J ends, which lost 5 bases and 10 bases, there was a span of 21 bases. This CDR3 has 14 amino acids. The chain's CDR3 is CASSATRISYGQYF. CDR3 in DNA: TGTGCCAGCAGCGCGACCAGGATTTCCTACGGACAGTACTTC.

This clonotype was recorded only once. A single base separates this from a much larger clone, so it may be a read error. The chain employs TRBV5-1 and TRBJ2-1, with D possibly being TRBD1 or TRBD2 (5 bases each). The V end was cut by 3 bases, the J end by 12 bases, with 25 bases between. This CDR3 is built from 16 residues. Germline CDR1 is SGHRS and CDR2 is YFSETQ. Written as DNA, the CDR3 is TGCGCCAGCAGCTGGGACCTGGGCGCAGGCTCGATAGGGCAGTTCTTC. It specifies CASSWDLGAGSIGQFF.

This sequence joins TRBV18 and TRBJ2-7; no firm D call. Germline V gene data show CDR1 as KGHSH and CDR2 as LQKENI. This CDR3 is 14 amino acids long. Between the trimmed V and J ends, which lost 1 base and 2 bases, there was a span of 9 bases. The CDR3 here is CASSPRTRAYEQYF. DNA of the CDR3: TGTGCCAGCTCACCACGTACAAGGGCCTACGAGCAGTACTTC. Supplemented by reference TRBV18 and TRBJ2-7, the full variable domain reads NAGVMQNPRHLVRRRGQEARLRCSPMKGHSHVYWYRQLPEEGLKFMVYLQKENIIDESGMPKERFSAEFPKEGPSILRIQQVVRGDSAAYFCASSPRTRAYEQYFGPGTRLTVT.

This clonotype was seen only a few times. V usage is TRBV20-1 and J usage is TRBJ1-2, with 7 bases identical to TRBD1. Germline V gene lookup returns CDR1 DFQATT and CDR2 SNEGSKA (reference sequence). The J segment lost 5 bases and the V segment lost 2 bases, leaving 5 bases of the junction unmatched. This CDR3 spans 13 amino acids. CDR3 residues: CSARTGTDYGYTF. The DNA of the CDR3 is TGCAGTGCTAGAACTGGGACAGATTATGGCTACACCTTC.

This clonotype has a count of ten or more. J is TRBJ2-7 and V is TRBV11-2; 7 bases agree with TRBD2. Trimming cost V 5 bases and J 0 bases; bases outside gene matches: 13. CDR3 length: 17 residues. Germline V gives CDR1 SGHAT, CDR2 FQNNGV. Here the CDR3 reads CASSAISSGTRSYEQYF. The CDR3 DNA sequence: TGTGCCAGCAGCGCCATCTCCAGCGGGACTCGCTCCTACGAGCAGTACTTC.

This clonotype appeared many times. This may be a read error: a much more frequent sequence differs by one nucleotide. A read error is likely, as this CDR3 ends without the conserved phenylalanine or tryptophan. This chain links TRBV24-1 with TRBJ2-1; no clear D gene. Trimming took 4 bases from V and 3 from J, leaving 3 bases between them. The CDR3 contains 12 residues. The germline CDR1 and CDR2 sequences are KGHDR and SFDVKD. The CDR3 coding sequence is TGTGCCACCAGTGACCTCTACAATGAGCAGTTCCTC. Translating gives CATSDLYNEQFL.

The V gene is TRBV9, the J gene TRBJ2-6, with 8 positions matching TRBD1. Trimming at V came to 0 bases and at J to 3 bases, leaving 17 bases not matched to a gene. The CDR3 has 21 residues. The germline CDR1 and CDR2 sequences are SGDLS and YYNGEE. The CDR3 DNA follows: TGTGCCAGCAGCGTAGTTCCAGGGGGCGACATTGACGTCGGTGGGGCCAACGTCCTGACTTTC. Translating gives CASSVVPGGDIDVGGANVLTF.

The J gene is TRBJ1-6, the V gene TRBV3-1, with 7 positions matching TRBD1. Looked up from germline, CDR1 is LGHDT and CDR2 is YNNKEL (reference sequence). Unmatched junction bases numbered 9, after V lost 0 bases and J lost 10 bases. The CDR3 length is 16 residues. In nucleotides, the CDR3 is TGTGCCAGCAGCCAAGACCGGGACAGATTTGTATCACCCCTCCACTTT. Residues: CASSQDRDRFVSPLHF.

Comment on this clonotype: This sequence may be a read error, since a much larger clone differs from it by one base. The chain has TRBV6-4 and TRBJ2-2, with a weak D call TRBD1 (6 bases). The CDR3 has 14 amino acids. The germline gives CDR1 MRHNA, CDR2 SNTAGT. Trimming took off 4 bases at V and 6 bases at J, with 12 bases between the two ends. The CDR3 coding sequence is TGTGCCAGCAGTGTGGCAGGGGTGGCCGGGGAGCTGTTTTTT. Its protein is CASSVAGVAGELFF.

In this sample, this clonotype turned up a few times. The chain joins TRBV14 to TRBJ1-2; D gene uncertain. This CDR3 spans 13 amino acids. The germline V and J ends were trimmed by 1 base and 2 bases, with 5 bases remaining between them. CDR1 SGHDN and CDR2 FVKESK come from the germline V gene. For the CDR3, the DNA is TGTGCCAGCAGCCAAGGGCGCAACTATGGCTACACCTTC. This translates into CASSQGRNYGYTF.

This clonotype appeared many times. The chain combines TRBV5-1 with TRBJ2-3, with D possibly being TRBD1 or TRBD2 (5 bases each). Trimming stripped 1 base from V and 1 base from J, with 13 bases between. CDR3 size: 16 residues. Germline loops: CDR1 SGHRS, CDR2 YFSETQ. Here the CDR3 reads CASSLLEVGGTDTQYF. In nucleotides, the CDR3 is TGCGCCAGCAGCTTGCTTGAGGTGGGGGGCACAGATACGCAGTATTTT.

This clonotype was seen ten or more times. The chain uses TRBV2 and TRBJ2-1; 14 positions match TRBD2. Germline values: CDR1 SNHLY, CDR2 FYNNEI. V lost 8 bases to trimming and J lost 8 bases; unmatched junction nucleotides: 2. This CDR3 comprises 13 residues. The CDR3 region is CASGTSGSDEQFF. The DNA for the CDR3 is TGTGCCAGCGGGACTAGCGGGAGTGATGAGCAGTTCTTC. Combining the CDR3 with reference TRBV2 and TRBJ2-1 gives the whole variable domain EPEVTQTPSHQVTQMGQEVILRCVPISNHLYFYWYRQILGQKVEFLVSFYNNEISEKSEIFDDQFSVERPDGSNFTLKIRSTKLEDSAMYFCASGTSGSDEQFFGPGTRLTVL.

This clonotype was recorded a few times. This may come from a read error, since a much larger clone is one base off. The CDR3 bases are TGTGCCACCAGCGGCTACCAAACTAGCGGGAGCGCAGATACGCAGTATTTT. It codes for CATSGYQTSGSADTQYF. This chain links TRBV15 with TRBJ2-3; 11 nucleotides agree with TRBD2. The germline CDR1 and CDR2 sequences are LNHNV and YYDKDF (reference sequence). The CDR3 covers 17 residues. J gave up 4 bases and V 5 bases, and 11 bases lay outside the gene matches.

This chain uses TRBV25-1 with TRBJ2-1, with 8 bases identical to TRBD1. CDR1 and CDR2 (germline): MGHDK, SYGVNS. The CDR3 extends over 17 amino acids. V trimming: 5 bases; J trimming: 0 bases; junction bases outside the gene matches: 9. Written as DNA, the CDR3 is TGTGCCAGCAGTACCCGGACAGGGAAGGGCTCCTACAATGAGCAGTTCTTC. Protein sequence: CASSTRTGKGSYNEQFF.

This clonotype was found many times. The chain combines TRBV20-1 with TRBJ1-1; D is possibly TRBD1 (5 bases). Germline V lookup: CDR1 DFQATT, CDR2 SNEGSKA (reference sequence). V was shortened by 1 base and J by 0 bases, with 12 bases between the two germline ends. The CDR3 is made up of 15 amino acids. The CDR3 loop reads CSARGGRVVNTEAFF. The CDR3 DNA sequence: TGCAGTGCTAGAGGGGGGAGGGTGGTGAACACTGAAGCTTTCTTT.

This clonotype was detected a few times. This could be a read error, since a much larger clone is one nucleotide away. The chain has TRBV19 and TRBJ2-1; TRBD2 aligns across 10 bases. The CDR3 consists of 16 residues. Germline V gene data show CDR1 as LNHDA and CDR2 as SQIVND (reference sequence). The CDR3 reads CASSPGLALTYNEQLF. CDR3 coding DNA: TGTGCCAGTAGCCCGGGACTAGCGCTAACCTACAATGAGCAGCTCTTC.

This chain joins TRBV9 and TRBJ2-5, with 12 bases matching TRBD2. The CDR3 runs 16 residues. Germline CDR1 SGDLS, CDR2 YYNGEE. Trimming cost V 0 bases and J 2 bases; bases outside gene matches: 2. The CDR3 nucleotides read TGTGCCAGCAGCGTAGCGGGGACTAGCGGGCAAGAGACCCAGTACTTC. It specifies CASSVAGTSGQETQYF.

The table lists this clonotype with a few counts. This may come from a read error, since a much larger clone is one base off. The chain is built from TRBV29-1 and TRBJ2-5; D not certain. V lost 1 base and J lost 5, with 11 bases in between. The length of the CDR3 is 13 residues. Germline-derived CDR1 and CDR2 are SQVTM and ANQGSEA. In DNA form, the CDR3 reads TGCAGCGTTGAAGTTGGGGTTGGGGAGACCCAGTACTTC. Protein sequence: CSVEVGVGETQYF.

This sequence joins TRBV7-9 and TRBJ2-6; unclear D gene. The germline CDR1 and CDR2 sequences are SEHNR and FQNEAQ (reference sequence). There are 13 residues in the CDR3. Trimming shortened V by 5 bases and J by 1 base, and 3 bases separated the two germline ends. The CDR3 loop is CASSASGANVLTF. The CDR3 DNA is TGTGCCAGCAGCGCGTCTGGGGCCAACGTCCTGACTTTC.

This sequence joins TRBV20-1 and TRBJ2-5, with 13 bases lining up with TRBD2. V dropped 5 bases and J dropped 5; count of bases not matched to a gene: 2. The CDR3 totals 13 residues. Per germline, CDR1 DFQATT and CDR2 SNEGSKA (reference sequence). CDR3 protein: CSAGTSGMETQYF. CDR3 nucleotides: TGCAGTGCTGGGACTAGCGGGATGGAGACCCAGTACTTC.